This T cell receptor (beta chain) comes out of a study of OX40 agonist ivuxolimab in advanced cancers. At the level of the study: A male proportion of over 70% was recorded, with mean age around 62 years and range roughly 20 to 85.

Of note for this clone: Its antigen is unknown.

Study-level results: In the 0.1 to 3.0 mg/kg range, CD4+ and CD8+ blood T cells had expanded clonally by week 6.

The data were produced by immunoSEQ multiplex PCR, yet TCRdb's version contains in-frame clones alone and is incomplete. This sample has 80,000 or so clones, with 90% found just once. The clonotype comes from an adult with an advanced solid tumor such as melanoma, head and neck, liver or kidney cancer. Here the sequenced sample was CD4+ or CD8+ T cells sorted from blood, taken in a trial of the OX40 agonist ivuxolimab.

CDR3 nucleotide sequence: TGTGCCAGCAGCTTATCAGCTAGCGGGACGGGTTTCGAGACCCAGTACTTC. Its protein product is CASSLSASGTGFETQYF. The rearrangement joins TRBV7-2 to TRBJ2-5, with 9 bases aligning to TRBD2. The CDR3 runs to 17 residues. Trimming removed 2 bases from V and 5 bases from J; junction bases left unmatched: 12. Germline CDR1 and CDR2: SGHTA and FQGNSA.